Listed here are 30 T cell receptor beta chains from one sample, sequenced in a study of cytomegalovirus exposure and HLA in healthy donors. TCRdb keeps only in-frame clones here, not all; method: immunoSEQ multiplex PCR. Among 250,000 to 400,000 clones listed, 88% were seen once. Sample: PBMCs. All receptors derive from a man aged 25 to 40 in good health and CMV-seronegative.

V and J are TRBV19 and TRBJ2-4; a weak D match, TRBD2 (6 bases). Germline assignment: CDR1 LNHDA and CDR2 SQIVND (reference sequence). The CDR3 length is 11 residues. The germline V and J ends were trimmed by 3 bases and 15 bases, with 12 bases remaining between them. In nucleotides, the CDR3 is TGTGCCAGTAGTATTCGGGGGACCCCGTACTTC. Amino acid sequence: CASSIRGTPYF.

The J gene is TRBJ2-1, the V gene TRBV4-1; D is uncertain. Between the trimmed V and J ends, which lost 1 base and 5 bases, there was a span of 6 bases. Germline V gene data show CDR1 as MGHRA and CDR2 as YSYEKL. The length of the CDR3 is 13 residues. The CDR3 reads CASSQARDNEQFF. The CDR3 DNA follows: TGCGCCAGCAGCCAAGCCCGAGACAATGAGCAGTTCTTC.

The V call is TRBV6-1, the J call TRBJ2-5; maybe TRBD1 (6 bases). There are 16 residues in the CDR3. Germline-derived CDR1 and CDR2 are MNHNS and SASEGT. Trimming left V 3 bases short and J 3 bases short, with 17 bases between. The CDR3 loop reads CASSDFWTVEEETQYF. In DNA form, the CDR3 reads TGTGCCAGCAGTGACTTCTGGACAGTGGAGGAAGAGACCCAGTACTTC.

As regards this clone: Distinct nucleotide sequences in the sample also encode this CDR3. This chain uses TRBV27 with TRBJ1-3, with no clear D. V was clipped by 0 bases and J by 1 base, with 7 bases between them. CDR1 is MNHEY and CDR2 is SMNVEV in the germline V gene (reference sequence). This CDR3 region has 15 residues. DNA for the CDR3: TGTGCCAGCAGTTTATCGCCGGGGTCTGGAAACACCATATATTTT. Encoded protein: CASSLSPGSGNTIYF.

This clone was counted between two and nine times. DNA of the CDR3: TGTGCCTGGAGCAAAGGGGGGGCAGGCGAGCAGTACTTC. This translates into CAWSKGGAGEQYF. The rearrangement links TRBV30 to TRBJ2-7; the D gene is possibly TRBD2 (7 bases). V lost 3 bases to trimming and J lost 6 bases, with 15 bases between them. The CDR3 length is 13 residues. CDR1 GTSNPN and CDR2 SVGIG come from the germline V gene (reference sequence).

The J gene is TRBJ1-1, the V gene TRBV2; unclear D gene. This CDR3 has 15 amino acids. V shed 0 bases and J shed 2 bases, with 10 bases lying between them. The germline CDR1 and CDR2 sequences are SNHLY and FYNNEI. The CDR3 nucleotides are TGTGCCAGCAGTGAAGCGCTTGCGGGAAACACTGAAGCTTTCTTT. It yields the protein CASSEALAGNTEAFF.

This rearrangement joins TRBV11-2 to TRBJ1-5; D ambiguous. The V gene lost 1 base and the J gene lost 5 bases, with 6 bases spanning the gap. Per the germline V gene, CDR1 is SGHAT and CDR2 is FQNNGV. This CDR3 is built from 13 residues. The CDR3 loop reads CASSLVGHQPQHF. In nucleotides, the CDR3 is TGTGCCAGCAGCTTAGTTGGGCATCAGCCCCAGCATTTT.

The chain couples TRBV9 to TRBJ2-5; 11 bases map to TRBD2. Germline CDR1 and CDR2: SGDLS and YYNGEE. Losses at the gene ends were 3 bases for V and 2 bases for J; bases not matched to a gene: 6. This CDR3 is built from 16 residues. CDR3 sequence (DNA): TGTGCCAGCAGCGCCTCACTAGCGGGGGCTCAAGAGACCCAGTACTTC. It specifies CASSASLAGAQETQYF.

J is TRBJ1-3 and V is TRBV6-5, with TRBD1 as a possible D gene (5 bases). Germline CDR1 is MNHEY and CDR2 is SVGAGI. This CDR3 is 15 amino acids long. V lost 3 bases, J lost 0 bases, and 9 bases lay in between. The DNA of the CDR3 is TGTGCCAGCAGTTATTTCCAGGGCTCTGGAAACACCATATATTTT. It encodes CASSYFQGSGNTIYF.

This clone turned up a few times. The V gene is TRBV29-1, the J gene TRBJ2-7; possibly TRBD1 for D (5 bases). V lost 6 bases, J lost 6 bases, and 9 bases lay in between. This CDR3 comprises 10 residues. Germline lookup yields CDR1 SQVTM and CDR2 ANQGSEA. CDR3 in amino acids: CSVADSEQYF. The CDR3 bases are TGCAGCGTCGCTGACAGCGAGCAGTACTTC.

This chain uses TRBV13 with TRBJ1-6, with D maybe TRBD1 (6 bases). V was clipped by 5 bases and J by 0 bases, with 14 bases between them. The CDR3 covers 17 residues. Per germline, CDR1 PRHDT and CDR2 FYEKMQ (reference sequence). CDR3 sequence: CASSPSQGISYNSPLHF. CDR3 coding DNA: TGTGCCAGCAGCCCCTCACAGGGAATCTCCTATAATTCACCCCTCCACTTT.

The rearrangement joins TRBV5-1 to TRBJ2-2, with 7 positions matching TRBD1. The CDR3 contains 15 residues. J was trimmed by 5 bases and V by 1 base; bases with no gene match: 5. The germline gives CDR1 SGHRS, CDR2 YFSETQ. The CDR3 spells CASSLKTGWTGELFF. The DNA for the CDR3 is TGCGCCAGCAGCTTGAAGACAGGGTGGACCGGGGAGCTGTTTTTT.

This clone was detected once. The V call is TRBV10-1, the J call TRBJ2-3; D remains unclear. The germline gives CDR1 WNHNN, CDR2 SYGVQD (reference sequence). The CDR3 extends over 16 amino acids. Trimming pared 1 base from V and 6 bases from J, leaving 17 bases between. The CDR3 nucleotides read TGCGCCAGCAGTGAGTTTAGTCCTATAACCCCCGATACGCAGTATTTT. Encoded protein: CASSEFSPITPDTQYF.

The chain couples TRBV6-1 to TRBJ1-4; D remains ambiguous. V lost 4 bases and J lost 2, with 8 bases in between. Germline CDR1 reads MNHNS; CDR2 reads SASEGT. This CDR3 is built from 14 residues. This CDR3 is CASSAGVTNEKLFF. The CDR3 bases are TGTGCCAGCAGTGCCGGGGTGACTAATGAAAAACTGTTTTTT.

The CDR3 region has the DNA TGTGCCAGCAACAGAGTCGCCGGAAGCTCCTACGAGCAGTACTTC. Translating it yields CASNRVAGSSYEQYF. The rearrangement joins TRBV6-1 to TRBJ2-7, with D unresolved. Germline CDR1 reads MNHNS; CDR2 reads SASEGT. Trimming stripped 7 bases from V and 0 bases from J, with 16 bases between. The CDR3 is made up of 15 amino acids.

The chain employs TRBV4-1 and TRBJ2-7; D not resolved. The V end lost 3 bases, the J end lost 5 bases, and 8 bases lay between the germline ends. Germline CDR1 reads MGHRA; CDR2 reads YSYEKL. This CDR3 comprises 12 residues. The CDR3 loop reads CASSHLDNEQYF. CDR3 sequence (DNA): TGCGCCAGCAGCCACTTAGACAACGAGCAGTACTTC.

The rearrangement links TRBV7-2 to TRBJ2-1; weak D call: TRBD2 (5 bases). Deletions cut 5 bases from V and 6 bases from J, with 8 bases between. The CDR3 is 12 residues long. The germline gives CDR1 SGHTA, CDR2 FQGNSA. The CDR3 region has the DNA TGTGCCAGCAGCCGGACTGTCAATGAGCAGTTCTTC. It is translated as CASSRTVNEQFF.

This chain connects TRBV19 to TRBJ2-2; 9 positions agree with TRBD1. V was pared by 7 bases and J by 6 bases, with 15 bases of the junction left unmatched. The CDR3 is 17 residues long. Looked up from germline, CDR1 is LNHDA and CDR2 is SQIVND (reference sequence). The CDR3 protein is CASTRDRVEGFAGELFF. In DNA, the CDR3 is TGTGCCAGTACCAGGGACAGGGTAGAGGGGTTTGCCGGGGAGCTGTTTTTT.

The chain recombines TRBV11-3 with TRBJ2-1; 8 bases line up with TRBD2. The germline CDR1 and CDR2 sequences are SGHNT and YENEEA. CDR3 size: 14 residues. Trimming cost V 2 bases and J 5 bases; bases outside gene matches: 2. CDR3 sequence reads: CASSLSGGDNEQFF. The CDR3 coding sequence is TGTGCCAGCAGCTTATCCGGGGGGGACAATGAGCAGTTCTTC.

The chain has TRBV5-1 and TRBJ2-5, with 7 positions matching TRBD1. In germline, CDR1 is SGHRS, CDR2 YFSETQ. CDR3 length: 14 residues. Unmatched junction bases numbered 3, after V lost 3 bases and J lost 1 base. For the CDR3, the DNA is TGCGCCAGCAGCTGGGGACAGCCCCAAGAGACCCAGTACTTC. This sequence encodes CASSWGQPQETQYF.

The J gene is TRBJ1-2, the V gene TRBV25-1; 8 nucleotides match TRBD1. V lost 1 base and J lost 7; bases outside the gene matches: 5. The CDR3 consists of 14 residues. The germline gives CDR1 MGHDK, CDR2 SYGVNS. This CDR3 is CASSESGRGLGYTF. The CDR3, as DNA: TGTGCCAGCAGTGAATCAGGCAGGGGGCTTGGCTACACCTTC.

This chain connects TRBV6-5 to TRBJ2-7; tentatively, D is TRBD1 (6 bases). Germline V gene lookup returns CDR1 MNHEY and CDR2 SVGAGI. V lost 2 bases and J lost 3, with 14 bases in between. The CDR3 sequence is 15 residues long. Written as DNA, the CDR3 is TGTGCCAGCAGTTACGCGGACAGTTTCGACTACGAGCAGTACTTC. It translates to CASSYADSFDYEQYF.

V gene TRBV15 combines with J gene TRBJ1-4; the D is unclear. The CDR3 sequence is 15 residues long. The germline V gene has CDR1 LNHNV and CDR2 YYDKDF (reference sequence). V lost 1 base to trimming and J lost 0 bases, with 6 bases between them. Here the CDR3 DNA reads TGTGCCACCAGCAGAGGGGCAGCAACTAATGAAAAACTGTTTTTT. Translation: CATSRGAATNEKLFF.

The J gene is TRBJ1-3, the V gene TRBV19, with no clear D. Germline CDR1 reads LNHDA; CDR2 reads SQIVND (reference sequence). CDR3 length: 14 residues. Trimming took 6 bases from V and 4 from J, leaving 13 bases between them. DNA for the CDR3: TGTGCCAGTAGGGAGGAAGAAGCAGGAAACACCATATATTTT. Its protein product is CASREEEAGNTIYF. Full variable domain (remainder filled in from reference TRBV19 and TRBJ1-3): DGGITQSPKYLFRKEGQNVTLSCEQNLNHDAMYWYRQDPGQGLRLIYYSQIVNDFQKGDIAEGYSVSREKKESFPLTVTSAQKNPTAFYLCASREEEAGNTIYFGEGSWLTVV.

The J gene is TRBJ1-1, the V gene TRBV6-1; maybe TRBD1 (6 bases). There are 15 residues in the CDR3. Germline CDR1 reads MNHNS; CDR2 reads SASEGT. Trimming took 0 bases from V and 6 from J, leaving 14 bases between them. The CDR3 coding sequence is TGTGCCAGCAGTGAAGCGCTTGGCGGGGGCGCTGAAGCTTTCTTT. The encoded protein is CASSEALGGGAEAFF.

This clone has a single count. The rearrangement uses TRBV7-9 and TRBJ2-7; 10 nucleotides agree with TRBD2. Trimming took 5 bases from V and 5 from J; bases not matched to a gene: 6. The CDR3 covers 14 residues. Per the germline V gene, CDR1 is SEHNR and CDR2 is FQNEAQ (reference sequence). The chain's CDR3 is CASSGIAGGHEQYF. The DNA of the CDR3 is TGTGCCAGCAGCGGTATAGCGGGGGGCCACGAGCAGTACTTC.

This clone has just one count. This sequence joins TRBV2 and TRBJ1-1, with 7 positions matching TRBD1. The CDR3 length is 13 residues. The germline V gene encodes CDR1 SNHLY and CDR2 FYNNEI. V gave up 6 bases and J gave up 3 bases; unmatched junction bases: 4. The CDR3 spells CASRKDRDTEAFF. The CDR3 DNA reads TGTGCCAGCAGGAAAGACAGGGACACTGAAGCTTTCTTT.

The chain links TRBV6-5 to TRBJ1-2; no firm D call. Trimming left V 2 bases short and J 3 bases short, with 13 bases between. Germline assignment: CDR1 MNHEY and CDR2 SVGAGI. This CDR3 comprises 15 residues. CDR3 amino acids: CASSYMGASDYGYTF. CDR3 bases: TGTGCCAGCAGTTACATGGGCGCCTCCGACTATGGCTACACCTTC.

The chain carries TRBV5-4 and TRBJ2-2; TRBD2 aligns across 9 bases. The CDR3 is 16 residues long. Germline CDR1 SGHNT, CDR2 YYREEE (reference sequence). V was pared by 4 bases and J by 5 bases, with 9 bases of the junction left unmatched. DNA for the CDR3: TGTGCCAGCAGCGCCACCGGGACTAGCAATACCGGGGAGCTGTTTTTT. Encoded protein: CASSATGTSNTGELFF.

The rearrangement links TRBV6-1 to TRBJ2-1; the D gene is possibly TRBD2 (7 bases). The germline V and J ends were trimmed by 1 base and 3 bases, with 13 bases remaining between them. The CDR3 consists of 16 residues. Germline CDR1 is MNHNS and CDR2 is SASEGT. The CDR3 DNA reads TGTGCCAGCAGTGAAGATGTGGGGGGGCTCTACAATGAGCAGTTCTTC. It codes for CASSEDVGGLYNEQFF.